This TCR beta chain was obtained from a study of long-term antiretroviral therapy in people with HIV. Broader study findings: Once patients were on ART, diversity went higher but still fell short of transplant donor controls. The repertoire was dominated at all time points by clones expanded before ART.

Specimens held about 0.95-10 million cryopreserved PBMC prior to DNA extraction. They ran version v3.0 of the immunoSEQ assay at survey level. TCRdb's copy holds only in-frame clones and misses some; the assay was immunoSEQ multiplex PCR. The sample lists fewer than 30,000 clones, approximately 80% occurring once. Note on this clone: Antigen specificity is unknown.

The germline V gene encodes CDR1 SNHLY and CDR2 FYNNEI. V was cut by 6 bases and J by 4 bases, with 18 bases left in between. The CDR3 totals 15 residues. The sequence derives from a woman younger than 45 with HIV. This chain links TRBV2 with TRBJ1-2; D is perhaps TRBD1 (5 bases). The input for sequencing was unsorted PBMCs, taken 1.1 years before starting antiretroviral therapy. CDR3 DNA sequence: TGTGCCAGCAGAACCTGGAGGGGCGCGGGCTATGGCTACACCTTC. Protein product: CASRTWRGAGYGYTF.